Below are 25 T cell receptor beta chains sequenced from a single sample in a study of tumor-infiltrating lymphocytes in primary liver carcinoma (dated by TCRdb to the late 2010s). The reads were generated on an Illumina HiSeq 2500. Using a constant-region primer and ProtoScript II reverse transcriptase, TCRbeta-specific cDNA was reverse-transcribed from 400 to 550 ng total RNA. Three nested multiplex PCR rounds, following a slightly modified ARM-PCR procedure, were used to build the TCRbeta libraries. Each of the first two PCR rounds ran for about 10 cycles using multiplex TRBV1-TRBV30 forward primers together with a Cbeta reverse primer. TCRdb cleaned the public reads at Q25 with fastp, built clones with MiXCR and kept in-frame beta chains. Each entry merges the rows of one CDR3 protein and shows their most common DNA and genes. Counted in this sample were 85,000 to 100,000 distinct CDR3 sequences; about 73% of them appeared once. The ten largest clones represent around 30% of the sample.

Without any cell sorting, total RNA and DNA were co-extracted from approximately 22-30 mg of bulk tissue using the AllPrep DNA/RNA mini kit. Specimen: tumor-adjacent normal liver tissue. Source of these receptors: a man aged 40-49 years with primary liver carcinoma and hepatitis B virus infection.

With respect to this clonotype: This may come from a read error, since a much larger clone is one base off. The J gene is TRBJ1-1, the V gene TRBV5-5; D may be TRBD1 (6 bases). Germline V gives CDR1 SGHKS, CDR2 YYEKEE (reference sequence). Deletions cut 0 bases from V and 5 bases from J, with 17 bases between. The CDR3 totals 16 residues. The CDR3 nucleotides are TGTGCCAGCAGCTTGGTAGTACAGGGAGGGAGGACTGAAGCTTTCTTT. It yields the protein CASSLVVQGGRTEAFF.

About this clonotype: This may arise from a read error, as a much more abundant clone is one base away. The V gene is TRBV5-6, the J gene TRBJ2-1, with unresolved D. This CDR3 has 12 residues. Germline loops: CDR1 SGHDT, CDR2 YYEEEE. Trimming removed 1 base at V and 11 bases at J, with 10 bases between. CDR3 loop: CASSLRWNKQFF. The CDR3, as DNA: TGTGCCAGCAGCTTGCGCTGGAATAAGCAGTTCTTC. Filled out from reference TRBV5-6 and TRBJ2-1, the complete variable domain reads DAGVTQSPTHLIKTRGQQVTLRCSPKSGHDTVSWYQQALGQGPQFIFQYYEEEERQRGNFPDRFSGHQFPNYSSELNVNALLLGDSALYLCASSLRWNKQFFGPGTRLTVL.

Concerning this clonotype: Lacking the conserved final phenylalanine or tryptophan, this CDR3 likely reflects a read error. The V call is TRBV13, the J call TRBJ2-7; no firm D call. Germline CDR1 reads PRHDT; CDR2 reads FYEKMQ (reference sequence). The V end lost 5 bases, the J end lost 3 bases, and 14 bases lay between the germline ends. The CDR3 spans 14 residues. The CDR3 loop reads CASSPSNGNYEQYL. The CDR3 coding sequence is TGTGCCAGCAGCCCCTCTAACGGTAACTACGAGCAGTACCTC.

The J gene is TRBJ2-3, the V gene TRBV10-2; TRBD2 agrees at 8 bases. J lost 3 bases, V lost 6 bases, and 5 bases had no gene match. The germline CDR1 and CDR2 sequences are WSHSY and SAAADI. The CDR3 covers 14 residues. CDR3 protein: CASRVTGGTDTQYF. The CDR3 nucleotides read TGCGCCAGCAGAGTAACGGGAGGGACAGATACGCAGTATTTT.

This clonotype was observed a handful of times. This chain uses TRBV24-1 with TRBJ2-3; 14 bases map to TRBD2. V lost 4 bases and J lost 6; bases outside the gene matches: 8. CDR3 length: 17 residues. The germline CDR1 and CDR2 sequences are KGHDR and SFDVKD. CDR3 bases: TGTGCCACCAGTGACCAATTCGGACTAGCGGGAGGCGATACGCAGTATTTT. Protein product: CATSDQFGLAGGDTQYF.

This clonotype has just one count. A much larger clone differs by one base, so this may be a read error. The CDR3 ends on some other residue instead of the conserved phenylalanine or tryptophan, so this is likely a read error. V and J are TRBV4-1 and TRBJ1-1, with 9 nucleotides matching TRBD1. Germline trimming cut 0 bases from V and 5 bases from J; bases unmatched to any gene: 7. CDR1 is MGHRA and CDR2 is YSYEKL in the germline V gene. This CDR3 contains 16 residues. CDR3 amino acids: CASSQDSGTGRTEAFS. CDR3 DNA sequence: TGCGCCAGCAGCCAAGATTCGGGGACAGGGAGGACTGAAGCTTTCTCT.

The chain uses TRBV11-2 and TRBJ2-7, with D tentatively TRBD2 (6 bases). From germline, CDR1 is SGHAT and CDR2 FQNNGV. The CDR3 consists of 14 residues. The CDR3, as DNA: TGTGCCAGCAGCTTGGCGACTAGTCAGTACGAGCAATACGTC. Translation gives CASSLATSQYEQYV.

Concerning this clonotype: This may stem from a read error, because a much larger clone lies one nucleotide away. The rearrangement uses TRBV10-3 and TRBJ2-7; 10 positions match TRBD2. Germline V gene lookup returns CDR1 ENHRY and CDR2 SYGVKD. The CDR3 is made up of 13 amino acids. Trimming removed 9 bases from V and 0 bases from J; junction bases left unmatched: 2. The CDR3 DNA sequence: TGTGCCATAGGGACTAGCGTCTCCTACGAGCAGTACTTC. Its translation is CAIGTSVSYEQYF.

As to this clonotype: This could be a read error, since a much larger clone is one nucleotide away. This rearrangement joins TRBV4-1 to TRBJ2-3; TRBD1 is a possible D gene (6 bases). With 11 bases removed from V and 2 bases from J, the gap between germline ends came to 14 bases. CDR1 is MGHRA and CDR2 is YSYEKL in the germline V gene. The CDR3 is 13 amino acids. The CDR3 coding sequence is TGCGCCGGCTCGGGACACTACACAGATACGCAGTATTTT. Translating it yields CAGSGHYTDTQYF.

The chain employs TRBV6-5 and TRBJ1-1; D ambiguous. The CDR3 has 11 amino acids. The V end was cut by 7 bases, the J end by 8 bases, with 11 bases between. The germline V gene encodes CDR1 MNHEY and CDR2 SVGAGI. The chain's CDR3 is CASISGTEAFF. The CDR3 nucleotides are TGTGCCAGCATTTCTGGCACCGAAGCTTTCTTT.

On this clonotype: One end of the junction fails to match germline, which may point to a read error. The V call is TRBV6-5, the J call TRBJ2-7; TRBD1 matches at 9 bases. The CDR3 runs to 16 residues. The germline V gene has CDR1 MNHEY and CDR2 SVGAGI. This CDR3 is CASCYSGTGNSYEQYF. The CDR3 region has the DNA TGTGCCAGCTGTTACTCGGGGACAGGGAACTCGTACGAGCAGTACTTC.

The V call is TRBV20-1, the J call TRBJ2-2, with a possible D match to TRBD1 (5 bases). This CDR3 is 14 amino acids long. Germline CDR1 DFQATT, CDR2 SNEGSKA (reference sequence). V was clipped by 0 bases and J by 6 bases, with 11 bases between them. The DNA of the CDR3 is TGCAGTGCTAGAGAGGTGACAGCCGCCGGGGAGCTGTTTTTT. Translating it yields CSAREVTAAGELFF.

Regarding this clonotype: An end of the junction does not agree with germline; a read error may underlie this. The V call is TRBV5-5, the J call TRBJ2-5; 11 nucleotides line up with TRBD2. Germline-derived CDR1 and CDR2 are SGHKS and YYEKEE (reference sequence). This CDR3 spans 15 amino acids. The CDR3 DNA reads as TGTGCCAGCAGCTACACTAGCGGGGGACGGGAGACCCAGTACTTT. Translated: CASSYTSGGRETQYF.

The chain has TRBV15 and TRBJ1-1; tentatively, D is TRBD1 (5 bases). The ends were cut back, 5 bases at V and 0 bases at J, with 19 bases in the middle. Germline CDR1 and CDR2: LNHNV and YYDKDF (reference sequence). This CDR3 comprises 17 residues. The CDR3 sequence is CATSAPSDTTMNTEAFF. The CDR3 region has the DNA TGTGCCACCAGCGCCCCGTCGGACACCACCATGAACACTGAAGCTTTCTTT.

This clonotype was seen a handful of times. This may be a read error, as it is one base from a much larger clone. J is TRBJ2-1 and V is TRBV12-3 or TRBV12-4; D may be TRBD2 (5 bases). The CDR3 sequence is 13 residues long. V lost 4 bases, J lost 8 bases, and 12 bases lay in between. The CDR3 nucleotides are TGTGCCAGCAGTTCGCGGACTCTCCATGAGCAGTTCTTC. Encoded protein: CASSSRTLHEQFF.

A note on this clonotype: The CDR3 does not end in the conserved phenylalanine or tryptophan, so this is likely a read error. The chain has TRBV11-2 and TRBJ2-7; D remains ambiguous. This CDR3 has 15 residues. CDR1 and CDR2 from the germline V gene are SGHAT and FQNNGV. In nucleotides, the CDR3 is TGCGTCAACAGCCTATCTGTGGGAATATCCTACGAGCAGTACTCC. It encodes CVNSLSVGISYEQYS.

The chain is built from TRBV2 and TRBJ2-1, with TRBD2 matching over 10 bases. The junction had 9 bases not matched to a gene; V was cut back by 4 bases and J by 6 bases. Germline lookup yields CDR1 SNHLY and CDR2 FYNNEI. The CDR3 sequence is 16 residues long. In nucleotides, the CDR3 is TGTGCCAGCAGTGGTGAGCGGGCTAGCGGGAGCAATGAGCAGTTCTTC. The encoded protein is CASSGERASGSNEQFF.

In the case of this clonotype: This sequence may be a read error, since a much larger clone differs from it by one base. The chain combines TRBV12-3 or TRBV12-4 with TRBJ2-5; D is perhaps TRBD1 (5 bases). This CDR3 region has 11 residues. The CDR3 region is CACSAAGFQYF. CDR3 nucleotides: TGTGCCTGCAGTGCCGCAGGGTTCCAGTACTTC.

The chain joins TRBV6-5 to TRBJ2-1, with D maybe TRBD2 (6 bases). The CDR3 spans 15 residues. V gave up 6 bases and J gave up 5 bases, with 17 bases separating them. Germline V lookup: CDR1 MNHEY, CDR2 SVGAGI. This CDR3 is CASRGLAREHNEQFF. The CDR3 DNA follows: TGTGCCAGCAGGGGTCTAGCGAGGGAACACAATGAGCAGTTCTTC.

To note about this clonotype: The CDR3 does not close with the conserved phenylalanine or tryptophan, likely indicating a read error. The V gene is TRBV10-3, the J gene TRBJ2-7; 9 bases line up with TRBD2. The CDR3 loop spans 14 amino acids. V shed 8 bases, J shed 1 base, and the junction held 6 bases outside the gene matches. CDR1 is ENHRY, CDR2 SYGVKD, per germline. The CDR3, as DNA: TGTGCCATCGGTGCTAGCGGGACGTCCTACGAGCAGTACTCC. As protein: CAIGASGTSYEQYS.

Concerning this clonotype: A much larger clone lies one base from this, so it may be a read error. The chain links TRBV10-3 to TRBJ2-1; 7 bases match TRBD2. The CDR3 covers 14 residues. Germline CDR1 ENHRY, CDR2 SYGVKD. In DNA form, the CDR3 reads TGTGTCATCAGCCCCATAAGCGGGAAGGGTGAGCAGTTCTTC. Translated, it gives CVISPISGKGEQFF.

As to this clonotype: Germline and junction disagree at one end, which may indicate a read error. The rearrangement joins TRBV13 to TRBJ1-5; 10 positions agree with TRBD1. Germline V gene sequence: CDR1 PRHDT, CDR2 FYEKMQ (reference sequence). CDR3 length: 14 amino acids. The CDR3, as DNA: TGTGCCAGCAGCCTAGGGGACAGGGGTCAGCCCCAGCATTTT. It translates to CASSLGDRGQPQHF.

In its sample, this clonotype is large. CDR3 nucleotides: TGTGCCAGCAGCTTAAATGATGCCTATGAGCAGTTCTTC. Translating gives CASSLNDAYEQFF. The chain joins TRBV11-2 to TRBJ2-1; unclear D gene. The CDR3 loop spans 13 amino acids. Germline CDR1 SGHAT, CDR2 FQNNGV. The V end lost 2 bases, the J end lost 8 bases, and 10 bases lay between the germline ends.

In its sample, this clonotype was seen a few times. V and J are TRBV7-9 and TRBJ1-3; D not resolved. CDR1 is SEHNR and CDR2 is FQNEAQ in the germline V gene (reference sequence). V lost 3 bases and J lost 0, with 12 bases in between. The CDR3 loop spans 16 amino acids. CDR3 loop: CASSFDVPVSGNTIYF. The CDR3 region has the DNA TGTGCCAGCAGCTTCGACGTACCGGTCTCTGGAAACACCATATATTTT.

This clonotype was counted once. The V gene is TRBV29-1, the J gene TRBJ2-2; D is undetermined. The V end was cut by 3 bases, the J end by 3 bases, with 14 bases between. The V gene's germline CDR1 is SQVTM and CDR2 ANQGSEA. The CDR3 loop spans 15 amino acids. The CDR3 reads CSVDPRGVDTGELFF. In DNA, the CDR3 is TGCAGCGTTGACCCTAGAGGAGTTGACACCGGGGAGCTGTTTTTT.